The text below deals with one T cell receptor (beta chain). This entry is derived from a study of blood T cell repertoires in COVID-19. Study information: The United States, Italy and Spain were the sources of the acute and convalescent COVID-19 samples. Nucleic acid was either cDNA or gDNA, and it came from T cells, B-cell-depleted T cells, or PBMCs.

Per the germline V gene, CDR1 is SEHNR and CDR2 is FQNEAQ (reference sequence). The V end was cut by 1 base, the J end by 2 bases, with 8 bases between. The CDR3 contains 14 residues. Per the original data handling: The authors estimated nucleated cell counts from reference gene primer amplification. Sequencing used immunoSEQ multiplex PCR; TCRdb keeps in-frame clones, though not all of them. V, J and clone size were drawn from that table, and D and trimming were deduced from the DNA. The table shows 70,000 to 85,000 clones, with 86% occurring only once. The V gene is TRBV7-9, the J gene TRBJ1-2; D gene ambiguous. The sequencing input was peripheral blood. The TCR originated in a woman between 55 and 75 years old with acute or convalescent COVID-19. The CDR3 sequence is CASSLVDTNYGYTF. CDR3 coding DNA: TGTGCCAGCAGCTTAGTTGACACCAACTATGGCTACACCTTC.